Listed below are T cell receptor beta chains from one sample, sequenced in a study of cytomegalovirus exposure and HLA in healthy donors. Clones were sequenced by immunoSEQ multiplex PCR, and TCRdb holds only the in-frame ones, with some missing. The data hold about 210,000 clones, with approximately 79% observed a single time. The sample comprised PBMCs. These receptors all stem from a male donor in good health and CMV-seronegative. CDR3s include the opening cysteine and the closing phenylalanine or tryptophan. A D gene is named only where the DNA matches it firmly. Expanded clones are given a class, and other clones once, few, many or no size at all.

J	size	D	V	CDR3	DNA
TRBJ2-7	.	.	TRBV28	CASSQQGNSYEQYF	TGTGCCAGCAGTCAACAGGGTAACTCCTACGAGCAGTACTTC
TRBJ2-2	.	TRBD1	TRBV27	CASSPQGTGNTGELFF	TGTGCCAGCAGTCCGCAAGGGACAGGGAACACCGGGGAGCTGTTTTTT
TRBJ2-7	.	TRBD1	TRBV5-4	CASSLDSGTGGLEQYF	TGTGCCAGCAGCTTGGATTCCGGGACAGGGGGCCTCGAGCAGTACTTC
TRBJ1-1	.	TRBD1	TRBV19	CASSIEQGTEAFF	TGTGCCAGTAGTATAGAACAGGGGACTGAAGCTTTCTTT
TRBJ2-7	once	TRBD1	TRBV7-9	CASRAGTGSPEQYF	TGTGCCAGCAGGGCCGGGACAGGGTCTCCCGAGCAGTACTTC
TRBJ2-1	.	TRBD1	TRBV9	CASSGTGLGEQFF	TGTGCCAGCAGCGGGACAGGGTTAGGGGAGCAGTTCTTC
TRBJ2-7	.	TRBD1	TRBV28	CASSTGVSAYEQYF	TGTGCCAGCTCGACAGGGGTCTCGGCCTACGAGCAGTACTTC
TRBJ1-5	once	TRBD1	TRBV6-6	CASRTTGDQPQHF	TGTGCCAGCAGAACGACAGGGGATCAGCCCCAGCATTTT
TRBJ2-7	.	TRBD1	TRBV6-5	CASSYNPGTGGEQYF	TGTGCCAGCAGTTACAATCCGGGGACAGGAGGCGAGCAGTACTTC
TRBJ2-5	few	TRBD2	TRBV5-1	CASSQGALAGGPGQETQYF	TGCGCCAGCAGTCAGGGTGCTTTAGCGGGAGGGCCGGGACAAGAGACCCAGTACTTC
TRBJ1-2	few	TRBD1	TRBV9	CASSPTTGAGYGYTF	TGTGCCAGCAGCCCCACGACAGGGGCCGGCTATGGCTACACCTTC
TRBJ2-7	few	.	TRBV27	CASSLSAVRRGRSYEQYF	TGTGCCAGCAGTTTATCAGCTGTTCGGCGGGGGCGATCCTACGAGCAGTACTTC
TRBJ1-4	.	.	TRBV4-2	CASSQMGRDEKLFF	TGTGCCAGCAGCCAAATGGGCAGGGATGAAAAACTGTTTTTT
TRBJ1-5	.	.	TRBV27	CASSLSHGGFQPQHF	TGTGCCAGCAGTTTATCGCACGGGGGGTTTCAGCCCCAGCATTTT
TRBJ1-3	.	TRBD1	TRBV5-5	CASSAIDRAGNTIYF	TGTGCCAGCAGCGCGATCGACAGGGCTGGAAACACCATATATTTT
TRBJ2-6	.	TRBD1	TRBV4-3	CASSQEGGQGFSGANVLTF	TGCGCCAGCAGCCAAGAGGGGGGACAGGGTTTCTCTGGGGCCAACGTCCTGACTTTC
TRBJ1-1	.	TRBD1	TRBV7-9	CASSLRTGQAEAFF	TGTGCCAGCAGCTTAAGGACAGGGCAAGCTGAAGCTTTCTTT
TRBJ1-2	.	.	TRBV4-1	CASSQPGTDYGYTF	TGCGCCAGCAGCCAACCGGGAACAGACTATGGCTACACCTTC
TRBJ2-7	few	.	TRBV5-4	CASSPDRGYEQYF	TGTGCCAGCAGCCCGGACAGAGGCTACGAGCAGTACTTC
TRBJ1-4	.	.	TRBV18	CASSPSAGYNEKLFF	TGTGCCAGCTCACCGTCCGCAGGGTATAATGAAAAACTGTTTTTT